This TCR beta chain was profiled in a study of CD8+ T cells in alopecia areata. Sequencing used cDNA as its template, made by extracting RNA and reverse transcribing it. Sequencing was performed with immunoSEQ multiplex PCR; in TCRdb, only in-frame clones are kept and a portion is missing. The top ten clones hold roughly 5% of a sample with 180,000 or so clones, 58% of them seen once. Sample treatment: oral pan-JAK inhibitor, 5-10 mg twice daily. V lost 5 bases and J 0 bases, leaving 17 bases between the germline ends. Germline CDR1 reads MDHEN; CDR2 reads SYDVKM. The CDR3 totals 18 residues. The chain recombines TRBV28 with TRBJ2-6; D may correspond to TRBD1 or TRBD2 (7 bases each). This sample comprised CD4+ T cells sorted from blood, obtained at week 24, from a patient treated with tofacitinib. The sequence derives from a human donor with alopecia areata. DNA for the CDR3: TGTGCCAGCAGTGGGAGGGACAGATCCGGCTCTGGGGCCAACGTCCTGACTTTC. This encodes CASSGRDRSGSGANVLTF.